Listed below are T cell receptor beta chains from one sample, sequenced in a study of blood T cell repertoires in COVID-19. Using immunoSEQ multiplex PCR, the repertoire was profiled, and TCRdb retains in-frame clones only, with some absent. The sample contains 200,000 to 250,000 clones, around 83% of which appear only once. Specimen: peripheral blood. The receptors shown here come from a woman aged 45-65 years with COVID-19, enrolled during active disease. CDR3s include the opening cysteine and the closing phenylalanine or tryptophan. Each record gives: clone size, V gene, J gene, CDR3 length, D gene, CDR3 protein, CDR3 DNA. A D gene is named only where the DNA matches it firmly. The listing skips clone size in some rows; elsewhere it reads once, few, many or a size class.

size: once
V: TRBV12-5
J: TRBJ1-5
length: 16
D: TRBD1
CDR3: CASGLVPTGGSQPQHF
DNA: TGTGCTAGTGGTTTGGTTCCCACAGGGGGCAGTCAGCCCCAGCATTTT

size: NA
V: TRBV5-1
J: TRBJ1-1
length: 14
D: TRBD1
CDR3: CASSPSGQGTEAFF
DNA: TGCGCCAGCAGCCCCTCGGGACAGGGTACTGAAGCTTTCTTT

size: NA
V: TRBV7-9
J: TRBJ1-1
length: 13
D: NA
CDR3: CASSLVAAVEAFF
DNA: TGTGCCAGCAGCTTAGTAGCGGCGGTGGAAGCTTTCTTT

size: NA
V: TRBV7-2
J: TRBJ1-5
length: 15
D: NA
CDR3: CASSLGAGLGQPQHF
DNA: TGTGCCAGCAGCTTAGGGGCAGGGCTGGGTCAGCCCCAGCATTTT

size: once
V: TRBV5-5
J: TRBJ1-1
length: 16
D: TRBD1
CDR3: CASSRLQGALLTEAFF
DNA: TGTGCCAGCAGCAGACTACAGGGGGCCCTTCTCACTGAAGCTTTCTTT

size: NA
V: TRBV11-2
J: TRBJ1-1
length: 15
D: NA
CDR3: CASSSGRRWNTEAFF
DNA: TGTGCCAGCAGCAGCGGAAGGAGGTGGAACACTGAAGCTTTCTTT

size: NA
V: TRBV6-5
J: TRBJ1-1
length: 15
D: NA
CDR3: CASSYSGGLNTEAFF
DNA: TGTGCCAGCAGTTACTCGGGGGGGTTGAACACTGAAGCTTTCTTT

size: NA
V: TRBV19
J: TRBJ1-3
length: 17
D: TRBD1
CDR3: CASSSFWGQNSGNTIYF
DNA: TGTGCCAGTAGTAGCTTCTGGGGACAGAACTCTGGAAACACCATATATTTT

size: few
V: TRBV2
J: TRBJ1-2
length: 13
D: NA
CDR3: CASSEDSYYGYTF
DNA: TGTGCCAGCAGTGAAGACAGCTACTATGGCTACACCTTC

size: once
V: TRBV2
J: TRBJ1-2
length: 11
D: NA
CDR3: CASNPGFGYTF
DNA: TGTGCCAGCAACCCGGGGTTTGGCTACACCTTC

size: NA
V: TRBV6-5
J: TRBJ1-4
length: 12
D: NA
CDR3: CASQYTGEKLFF
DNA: TGTGCCAGCCAGTACACAGGGGAAAAACTGTTTTTT

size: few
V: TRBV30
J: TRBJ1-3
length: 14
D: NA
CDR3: CAWRMGAGGNTIYF
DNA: TGTGCCTGGAGGATGGGGGCCGGTGGAAACACCATATATTTT

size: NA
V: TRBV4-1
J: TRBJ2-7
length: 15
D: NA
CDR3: CASSQEGGARGEQYF
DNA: TGCGCCAGCAGCCAAGAAGGGGGGGCGCGCGGCGAGCAGTACTTC

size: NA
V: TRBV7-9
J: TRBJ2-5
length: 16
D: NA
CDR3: CASSFTVTSNEETQYF
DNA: TGTGCCAGCAGCTTCACAGTTACAAGTAATGAGGAGACCCAGTACTTC

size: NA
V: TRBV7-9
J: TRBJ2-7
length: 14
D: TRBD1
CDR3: CASSSRDSSYEQYF
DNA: TGTGCCAGCAGCTCCCGGGACAGCTCCTACGAGCAGTACTTC

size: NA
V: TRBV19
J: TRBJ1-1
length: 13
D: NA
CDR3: CASSLGEGTEAFF
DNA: TGTGCCAGTAGTTTGGGGGAGGGCACTGAAGCTTTCTTT

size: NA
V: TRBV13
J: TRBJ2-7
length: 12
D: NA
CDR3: CASSPRNHEQYF
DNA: TGTGCCAGCAGCCCGCGTAACCACGAGCAGTACTTC

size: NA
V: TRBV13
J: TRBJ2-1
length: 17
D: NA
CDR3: CASSPPGGALKYNEQFF
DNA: TGTGCCAGCAGCCCCCCCGGTGGGGCGTTGAAATACAATGAGCAGTTCTTC

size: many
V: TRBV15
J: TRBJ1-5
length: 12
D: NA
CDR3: CATSSGTQPQHF
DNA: TGTGCCACCAGCAGTGGCACCCAGCCCCAGCATTTT

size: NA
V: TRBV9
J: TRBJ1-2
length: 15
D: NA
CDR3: CASSVGFREAYGYTF
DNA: TGTGCCAGCAGCGTCGGTTTTCGGGAGGCCTATGGCTACACCTTC

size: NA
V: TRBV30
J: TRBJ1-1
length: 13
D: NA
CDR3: CAWIGPQVTEAFF
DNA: TGTGCCTGGATAGGTCCTCAGGTAACTGAAGCTTTCTTT

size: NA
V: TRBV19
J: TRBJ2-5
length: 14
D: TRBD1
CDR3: CASSRDRRQETQYF
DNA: TGTGCCAGTAGTAGGGACAGGAGACAAGAGACCCAGTACTTC

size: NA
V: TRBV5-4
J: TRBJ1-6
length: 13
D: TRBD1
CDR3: CASEGAGGSPLHF
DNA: TGTGCCAGCGAAGGGGCAGGGGGTTCACCCCTCCACTTT

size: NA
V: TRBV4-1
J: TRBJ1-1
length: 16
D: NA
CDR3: CASSNQGNAPNTEAFF
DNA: TGCGCCAGCAGCAATCAGGGGAACGCTCCGAACACTGAAGCTTTCTTT

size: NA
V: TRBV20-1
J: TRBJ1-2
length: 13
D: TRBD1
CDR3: CSASSTGRDGYTF
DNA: TGCAGTGCTAGTTCGACAGGGCGGGATGGCTACACCTTC

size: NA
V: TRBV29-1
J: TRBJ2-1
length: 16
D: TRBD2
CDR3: CSVKGAGGGSYNEQFF
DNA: TGCAGCGTTAAAGGAGCGGGGGGCGGTTCCTACAATGAGCAGTTCTTC

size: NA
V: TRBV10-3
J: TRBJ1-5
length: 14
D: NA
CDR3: CAISESRRDQPQHF
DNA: TGTGCCATCAGTGAGTCTAGACGGGATCAGCCCCAGCATTTT

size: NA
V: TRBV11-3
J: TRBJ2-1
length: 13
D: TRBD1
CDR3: CASTRDRPNEQFF
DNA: TGTGCCAGCACCCGGGACAGGCCGAATGAGCAGTTCTTC

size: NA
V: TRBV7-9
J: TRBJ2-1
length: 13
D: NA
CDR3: CASSPSTWNEQFF
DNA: TGTGCCAGCAGCCCCTCGACTTGGAATGAGCAGTTCTTC

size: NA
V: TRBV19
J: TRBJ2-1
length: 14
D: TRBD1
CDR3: CASSPDRNYNEQFF
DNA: TGTGCCAGTAGTCCGGACAGGAATTACAATGAGCAGTTCTTC

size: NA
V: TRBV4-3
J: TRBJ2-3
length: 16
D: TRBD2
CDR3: CASSLLASGGADTQYF
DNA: TGCGCCAGCAGCCTCTTAGCTAGCGGGGGGGCAGATACGCAGTATTTT

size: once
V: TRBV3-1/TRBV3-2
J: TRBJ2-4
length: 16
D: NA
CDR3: CASSLIGGVAKNIQYF
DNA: TGTGCCAGCAGCCTAATAGGAGGGGTAGCCAAAAACATTCAGTACTTC

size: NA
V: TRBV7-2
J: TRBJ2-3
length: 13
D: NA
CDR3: CASSPVGTDTQYF
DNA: TGTGCCAGCAGCCCTGTTGGCACAGATACGCAGTATTTT

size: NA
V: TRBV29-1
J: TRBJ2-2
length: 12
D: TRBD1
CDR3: CSAGTGAGELFF
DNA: TGCAGCGCGGGGACAGGTGCCGGGGAGCTGTTTTTT

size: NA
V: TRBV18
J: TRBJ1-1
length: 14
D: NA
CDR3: CASSLTAGDTEAFF
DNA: TGTGCCAGCTCACTTACTGCAGGGGACACTGAAGCTTTCTTT

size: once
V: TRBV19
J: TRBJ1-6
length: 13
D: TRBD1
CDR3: CASKGQVNSPLHF
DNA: TGTGCCAGTAAAGGACAGGTTAATTCACCCCTCCACTTT

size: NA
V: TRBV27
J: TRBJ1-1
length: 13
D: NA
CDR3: CASKGQGPPEAFF
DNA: TGTGCCAGCAAGGGGCAGGGGCCCCCTGAAGCTTTCTTT

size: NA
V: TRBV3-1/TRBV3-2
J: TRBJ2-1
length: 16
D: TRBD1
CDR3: CASSPLNRGSYNEQFF
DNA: TGTGCCAGCAGCCCTTTAAACAGGGGATCCTACAATGAGCAGTTCTTC

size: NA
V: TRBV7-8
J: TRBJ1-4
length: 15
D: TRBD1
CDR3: CASSRLTGKGEKLFF
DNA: TGTGCCAGCAGCCGTTTGACAGGGAAGGGAGAAAAACTGTTTTTT